This T cell receptor beta chain was profiled in a study of T cell repertoires in cytomegalovirus infection. Study-wide points: The ex vivo response was dominated by HLA-C-restricted CMV-specific TCR beta clonotypes.

In TCRdb, the reads were re-called with MiXCR into one record per CDR3 protein. The table records approximately 140,000 distinct CDR3 sequences, about 6% of them present only once. This clonotype was counted only a few times. Antigen: not known. CDR1 is LNHDA and CDR2 is SQIVND in the germline V gene (reference sequence). CDR3 length: 16 residues. V shed 6 bases and J shed 1 base, with 18 bases lying between them. Sequences were obtained from PBMCs. The chain carries TRBV19 and TRBJ1-1; the D gene is possibly TRBD1 (6 bases). The receptor's source is a human donor in good health (CMV status not recorded). Some clones in this sample may be carry-over from other donors' samples. The CDR3, as DNA: TGTGCCAGTAGGCCTACTAGCAGGGGTACGAACACTGAAGCTTTCTTT. Encoded protein: CASRPTSRGTNTEAFF.